The source of this T cell receptor (beta chain) is a study of blood T cells in healthy people across ages. This CDR3 is built from 14 residues. CDR1 and CDR2 from the germline V gene are MDHEN and SYDVKM. V lost 4 bases, J lost 5 bases, and 14 bases lay in between. Sample-barcoded 5' priming and a J-beta primer mix drove a second PCR of roughly 7 to 11 cycles. Each cDNA molecule was tagged by a template-switch adaptor with 12 random nucleotides. TCRdb analysed the 5' RACE reads with MiXCR anew, one entry per CDR3 protein. The table lists about 1.1 million distinct CDR3 sequences, 35% to 40% of them singletons.

This receptor was identified in a man aged 18 to 35 in good health. The sample taken for sequencing was blood. The V gene is TRBV28, the J gene TRBJ1-1; TRBD1 might be the D (5 bases). DNA of the CDR3: TGTGCCAGCAGTTCGGGGGGGAGGATAACTGAAGCTTTCTTT. Its protein product is CASSSGGRITEAFF.